These T cell receptor beta chains were read from a single sample in a study of identical twins. TCRdb analysed the 5' RACE reads with MiXCR anew, one entry per CDR3 protein. The sample lists approximately 680,000 distinct CDR3 sequences, roughly 7.1% occurring once. These data were likewise used in another study, on yellow fever vaccine responses in identical twins.

The material sequenced was PBMCs. Source of these receptors: a woman between 18 and 29 years old in good health. CDR3s include the opening cysteine and the closing phenylalanine or tryptophan. The order of the fields is J gene, D gene, clone size, V gene, CDR3 protein, CDR3 DNA. A D gene is named only where the DNA matches it firmly. Where a row states a size, it is once, few, many or the class of an expanded clone; other rows omit it.

TRBJ1-1 NA few TRBV27 CASSSGDNHRQAFF TGTGCCAGCAGTTCCGGGGACAACCACCGTCAAGCTTTCTTT
TRBJ1-1 NA NA TRBV2 CASRTGGQLNTEAFF TGTGCCAGCAGGACCGGTGGACAGCTGAACACTGAAGCTTTCTTT
TRBJ2-2 NA many TRBV5-6 CASSLVGDGELFF TGTGCCAGCAGCTTGGTGGGGGACGGGGAGCTGTTTTTT
TRBJ2-7 TRBD2 few TRBV27 CASSLRTSGRNDEQYF TGTGCCAGCAGTTTAAGGACTAGCGGGAGAAACGACGAGCAGTACTTC
TRBJ1-3 TRBD1 NA TRBV18 CASSRDSLLSSGNTIYF TGTGCCAGCTCCCGGGACAGCTTATTGAGCTCTGGAAACACCATATATTTT
TRBJ2-1 NA few TRBV27 CASSLLEGGSYNEQFF TGTGCCAGCAGTTTATTGGAGGGGGGCTCCTACAATGAGCAGTTCTTC
TRBJ2-1 NA few TRBV12-3/TRBV12-4 CASGTGTLNNEQFF TGTGCCAGCGGAACCGGGACCCTAAACAATGAGCAGTTCTTC
TRBJ2-5 TRBD2 many TRBV7-9 CASSLWRGVQETQYF TGTGCCAGCAGCTTGTGGCGGGGGGTCCAAGAGACCCAGTACTTC
TRBJ2-1 TRBD2 many TRBV28 CASSSGGGSYNEQFF TGTGCCAGCAGTTCGGGGGGAGGCTCCTACAATGAGCAGTTCTTC
TRBJ1-6 TRBD1 NA TRBV12-5 CASGLAVTPSGTGFHSPLHF TGTGCTAGTGGTTTGGCCGTAACCCCCTCCGGGACAGGGTTTCATTCACCCCTCCACTTT